The present TCR beta chain was sequenced within a study of Graves' ophthalmopathy and Graves' hyperthyroidism. The study's findings and limits: Classification of ophthalmopathy versus stable hyperthyroidism by a 13-signature model yielded about 90% sensitivity and 65% to 83% specificity.

This clonotype was found many times. Its antigen remains unidentified. Exclusion criteria comprised other autoimmune diseases, uncontrolled infections, pregnancy or lactation in patients. What supplied the PBMCs was about 9.1 ml of fresh peripheral blood. For repertoire sequencing, the TCR beta CDR3 regions were amplified from RNA transcripts. In the first round, RT-PCR was carried out with HTBI primers, and a multiplex PCR formed the second round. TCRdb fed the multiplex PCR reads into MiXCR, producing one record per CDR3 protein. The profile covers 200,000 to 250,000 distinct CDR3 sequences, with 20% to 25% appearing a single time and 35% to 55% taken by the ten largest. This CDR3 comprises 15 residues. Germline CDR1 reads LNHNV; CDR2 reads YYDKDF (reference sequence). V was pared by 1 base and J by 7 bases, with 13 bases between.

This receptor was identified in a woman between 45 and 60 years old with Graves' ophthalmopathy. Sequenced input: peripheral blood. The J gene is TRBJ2-2, the V gene TRBV15; TRBD2 might be the D (6 bases). CDR3 region: CATSRAEGEVGELFF. The CDR3 DNA is TGTGCCACCAGCAGAGCCGAAGGGGAGGTCGGGGAGCTGTTTTTT.